This T cell receptor beta chain was captured in a study of shared T cell receptors in the human thymus. Germline V lookup: CDR1 SQVTM, CDR2 ANQGSEA. V lost 6 bases to trimming and J lost 4 bases, with 9 bases between them. This CDR3 has 11 residues. The table came from immunoSEQ multiplex PCR; TCRdb's copy has only in-frame clones and leaves some out. The profile covers more than 550,000 clones, with 70% to 90% appearing a single time and about 0.0098% taken by the ten largest. These data were likewise used in another study, on human thymus T cells. That report adds: Healthy Finnish infants having corrective surgery for congenital heart defects served as donors. Corrective heart surgery yielded the resections from which the thymus tissue came. Within thymic and blood repertoires, V and J gene usage appeared to be biased. Related work found strong thymic repertoire overlap between unrelated individuals.

V is TRBV29-1 and J is TRBJ1-1, with D unresolved. Sample: thymocytes. This TCR derives from a girl under three years old with a congenital heart defect. The CDR3 sequence: CSVLPSTEAFF. The DNA for the CDR3 is TGCAGCGTCCTACCTAGCACTGAAGCTTTCTTT.